Listed here is a single TCR beta chain. Its matching antigen is unknown. Between the trimmed V and J ends, which lost 4 bases and 5 bases, there was a span of 8 bases. Germline CDR1 and CDR2: LGHNT and FRNRAP. The CDR3 covers 12 residues. PCR primers comprised 60 Vbeta and 13 Jbeta primers. Using immunoSEQ multiplex PCR, the repertoire was profiled, and TCRdb retains in-frame clones only, with some absent. The sample has 60,000 to 95,000 clones; about 79% are singletons. The sample originates from a study of cytomegalovirus exposure and HLA in healthy donors. Study outcomes and limitations: Presence/absence comparisons presumed near-even sequencing depth among donors.

Sequenced input: PBMCs. V usage is TRBV12-5 and J usage is TRBJ2-5, with D perhaps TRBD2 (5 bases). The clonotype originates from a man aged 65-85 years in good health and CMV-seropositive. CDR3 nucleotide sequence: TGTGCTAGTGGTTCGGAGCGGGAGACCCAGTACTTC. It specifies CASGSERETQYF.